Here is one T cell receptor beta chain with its context. Its antigen is unidentified. V gave up 3 bases and J gave up 4 bases, with 7 bases separating them. The CDR3 sequence is 11 residues long. CDR1 and CDR2 from the germline V gene are DFQATT and SNEGSKA (reference sequence). This sample stems from a study of T cell responses to AZD1222 COVID-19 vaccine. This table comes from immunoSEQ multiplex PCR, and its TCRdb copy is limited to in-frame clones, with some not included. The sample shows around 85,000 clones, roughly 85% of them seen only once. Study results and limitations: Vaccine-associated CD4 TCRs ranged over spike, dominating at 160-218 and 743-854.

The sequences come from peripheral blood, collected on day 0 of AZD1222 vaccination. The clonotype was recovered from an adult in good health. The chain combines TRBV20-1 with TRBJ2-7; D is possibly TRBD1 or TRBD2 (5 bases each). The CDR3 region has the DNA TGCAGTGCTAGTTGGGGGTACGAGCAGTACTTC. It translates to CSASWGYEQYF.